This entry concerns a single T cell receptor beta chain. The sample comes from a study of blood T cell repertoires in COVID-19. At the level of the study: The United States, Italy and Spain supplied acute and convalescent COVID-19 samples. T cells, B-cell-depleted T cells, or PBMCs provided the cDNA or gDNA that served as material.

Original processing notes: The assay estimated nucleated cells by amplifying reference gene primers. Only in-frame clones appear in the TCRdb table, and some are missing; sequencing was by immunoSEQ multiplex PCR. D and trimming were read from the DNA, whereas the V and J calls and clone size are those reported in that table. The table shows nearly 60,000 clones, with 85% occurring only once. Trimming shortened V by 7 bases and J by 0 bases, and 10 bases separated the two germline ends. Germline V gives CDR1 SGHTA, CDR2 FQGNSA. The CDR3 consists of 14 residues. Specimen: peripheral blood. This clonotype was obtained from a man aged 40-49 years with active COVID-19. The chain carries TRBV7-2 and TRBJ1-3; unclear D gene. The CDR3 spells CASTLPSSGNTIYF. In DNA, the CDR3 is TGTGCCAGCACCCTCCCTAGCTCTGGAAACACCATATATTTT. The full variable domain, rest sourced from reference TRBV7-2 and TRBJ1-3, is GAGVSQSPSNKVTEKGKDVELRCDPISGHTALYWYRQSLGQGLEFLIYFQGNSAPDKSGLPSDRFSAERTGGSVSTLTIQRTQQEDSAVYLCASTLPSSGNTIYFGEGSWLTVV.